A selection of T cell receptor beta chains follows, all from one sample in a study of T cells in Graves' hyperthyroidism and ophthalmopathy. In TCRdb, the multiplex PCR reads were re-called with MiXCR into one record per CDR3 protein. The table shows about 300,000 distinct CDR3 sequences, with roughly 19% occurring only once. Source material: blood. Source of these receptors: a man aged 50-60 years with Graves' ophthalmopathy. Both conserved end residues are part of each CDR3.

CASSYGPLNTEAFF | TRBJ1-1 | TRBV6-6
CASSLVAGGTYNEQFF | TRBJ2-1 | TRBV5-1
CASSLERELTDTQYF | TRBJ2-3 | TRBV28
CASSPGTGFTYEQYF | TRBJ2-7 | TRBV12-3/TRBV12-4
CASSERQVPLNQPQHF | TRBJ1-5 | TRBV10-2
CASSPSSGRGSSNEQFF | TRBJ2-1 | TRBV4-2
CASSSRPGYEQYF | TRBJ2-7 | TRBV28
CASGSPGQGGELFF | TRBJ2-2 | TRBV27
CASSVSSHNEQFF | TRBJ2-1 | TRBV9
CASSLELGTGFYEQYF | TRBJ2-7 | TRBV7-9
CASRPTGSSNQPQHF | TRBJ1-5 | TRBV6-2/TRBV6-3
CASSQGLTVNEQFF | TRBJ2-1 | TRBV3-1
CAWSKGQGYEQYF | TRBJ2-7 | TRBV30
CASSSRQGTIQYF | TRBJ2-4 | TRBV11-2
CASNPGSSGRVQFF | TRBJ2-1 | TRBV19